This T cell receptor (beta chain) came from a study of somatic mutations in cytotoxic T cells in rheumatoid arthritis. Overall study results and limits: Unlike healthy controls, rheumatoid arthritis patients had CD8+ clonality that increased with age. Exceedance of 20% of CD8+ cells by the largest CD8+ clone occurred in about an eighth of the roughly 60 patients. Rheumatoid arthritis patients showed slight TRBV07 underrepresentation, unadjusted for multiple comparisons.

Germline V lookup: CDR1 LNHDA, CDR2 SQIVND (reference sequence). V was trimmed by 5 bases and J by 4 bases, leaving 9 bases between them. This CDR3 has 13 amino acids. Assay used: immunoSEQ multiplex PCR; TCRdb lists only in-frame clones, some missing. The sample holds tens of thousands of clones; around 80% are singletons and the top ten take about 3.4%. Purity of the CD4+ and CD8+ cells, isolated by positive magnetic bead selection, was checked by flow cytometry. A note on this clone: Its antigen remains unknown.

The rearrangement links TRBV19 to TRBJ1-5, with D uncertain. This TCR was sampled from a man aged 40-50 years in good health. Sequenced: CD8+ T cells sorted from blood. The CDR3 spells CASSPAANQPQHF. As DNA, the CDR3 is TGTGCCAGTAGTCCGGCGGCAAATCAGCCCCAGCATTTT.